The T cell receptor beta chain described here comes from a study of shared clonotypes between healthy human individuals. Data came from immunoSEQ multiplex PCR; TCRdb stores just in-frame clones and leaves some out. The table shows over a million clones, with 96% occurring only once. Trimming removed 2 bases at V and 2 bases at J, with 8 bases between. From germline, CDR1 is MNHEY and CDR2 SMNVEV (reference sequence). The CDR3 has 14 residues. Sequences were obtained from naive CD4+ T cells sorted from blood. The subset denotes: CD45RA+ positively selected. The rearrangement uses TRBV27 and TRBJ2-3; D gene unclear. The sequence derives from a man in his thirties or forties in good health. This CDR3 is CASSLLAATDTQYF. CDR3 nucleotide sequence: TGTGCCAGCAGTTTACTCGCCGCCACAGATACGCAGTATTTT.